This TCR beta chain is drawn from a study of tumor-infiltrating lymphocytes in primary liver carcinoma. A few counts support this clonotype. Since a much larger clone is just one base distant, this may be a read error. Constant-region priming of roughly 0.45 ug total RNA yielded TCR beta cDNA. Slightly modified ARM-PCR, run as three nested multiplex PCR rounds, produced the TCR beta libraries. TRBV1-TRBV30 forward primers paired with a C-beta reverse primer were used in the first two PCR rounds, which ran roughly 9 cycles each. TCRdb called the multiplex PCR reads again in MiXCR, with one record for every CDR3 protein. The profile shows around 70,000 distinct CDR3 sequences, approximately 74% of them singletons. From unsorted bulk tissue weighing roughly 19-34 mg, DNA and RNA were co-extracted. The CDR3 extends over 14 amino acids. The V gene's germline CDR1 is SNHLY and CDR2 FYNNEI.

Sequences were obtained from liver tumor tissue from sampling region 4. Subset specified: tumor region T4, right-lateral pole. The sequence derives from a middle-aged man with primary liver carcinoma and hepatitis B virus infection. The rearrangement links TRBV2 to TRBJ1-4; D is ambiguous. The CDR3 nucleotides are TGTGCCAGCAGGGCCACGACAACTGATGAAAAACTGTTTTTT. This translates into CASRATTTDEKLFF.